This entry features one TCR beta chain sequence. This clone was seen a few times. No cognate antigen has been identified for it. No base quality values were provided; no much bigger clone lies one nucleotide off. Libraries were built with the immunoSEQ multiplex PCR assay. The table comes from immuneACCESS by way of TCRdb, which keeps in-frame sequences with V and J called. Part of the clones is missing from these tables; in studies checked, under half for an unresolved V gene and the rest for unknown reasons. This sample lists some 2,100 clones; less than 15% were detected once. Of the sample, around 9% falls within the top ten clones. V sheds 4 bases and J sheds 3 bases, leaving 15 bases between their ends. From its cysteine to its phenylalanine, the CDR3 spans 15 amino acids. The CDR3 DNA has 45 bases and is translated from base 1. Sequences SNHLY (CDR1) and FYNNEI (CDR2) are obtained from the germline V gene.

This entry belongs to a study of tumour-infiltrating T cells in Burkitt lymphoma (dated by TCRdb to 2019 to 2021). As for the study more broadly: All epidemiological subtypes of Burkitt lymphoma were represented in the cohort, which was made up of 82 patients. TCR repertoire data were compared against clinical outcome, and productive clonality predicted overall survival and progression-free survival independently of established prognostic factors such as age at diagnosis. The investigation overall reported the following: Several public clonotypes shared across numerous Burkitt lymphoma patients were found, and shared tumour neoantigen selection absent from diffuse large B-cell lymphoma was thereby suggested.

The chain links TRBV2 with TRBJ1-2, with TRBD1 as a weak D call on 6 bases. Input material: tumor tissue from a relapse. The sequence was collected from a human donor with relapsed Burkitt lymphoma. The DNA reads TGTGCCAGCAGTGCCGTCGCCGGGACACACTATGGCTACACCTTC. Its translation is CASSAVAGTHYGYTF.